There are a few counts of the clone carrying this T cell receptor (beta chain). The record originates from a study of beta chain features in type 1 diabetes. Every bit of the isolated RNA underwent reverse transcription, so sequencing read expressed TCRB transcripts. Clones were read by immunoSEQ multiplex PCR, and TCRdb kept only the in-frame ones, dropping some. The table lists a few hundred thousand clones, 11% to 15% of them singletons, with 0.035% to 0.04% in the top ten. Isolation of CD4+ naive, central memory, regulatory and stem cell-like memory cells was achieved by sorting via CD45RO/CCR7/CD25/CD127/CD95/CD27. The V gene's germline CDR1 is SGHTA and CDR2 FQGNSA. V was cut by 5 bases and J by 11 bases, with 11 bases left in between. The CDR3 has 11 amino acids.

The TCR was taken from a man aged 25 to 45 in good health. The chain couples TRBV7-2 to TRBJ2-3; possibly TRBD2 for D (5 bases). The sample comprised naive CD4+ T cells from blood. CDR3 sequence: CASSPDGGQYF. In DNA form, the CDR3 reads TGTGCCAGCAGCCCCGACGGAGGGCAGTATTTT.